This entry features one TCR beta chain sequence. The antigen remains undetermined. This record belongs to a study of post-analysis software for immune sequencing data. Whole-study results and caveats: Patients showed TRBV5-6, TRBV5-1 and TRBV20-1 among a few TRBV segments more frequent than in controls.

The CDR3 runs to 13 residues. CDR1 and CDR2 (germline): DFQATT, SNEGSKA (reference sequence). Trimming removed 1 base from V and 2 bases from J, with 7 bases in between. Unique-molecular-identifier-tagged TCR beta cDNA libraries were used. Each CDR3 protein is one row after TCRdb ran MiXCR on the PCR reads. Among roughly 540,000 distinct CDR3 sequences listed, around 36% were seen once. The receptor comes from a girl aged 2-17 years with multiple sclerosis. The sequencing sample was made of blood. V and J are TRBV20-1 and TRBJ2-3; no definite D call. CDR3 protein: CSARGSYTDTQYF. CDR3 bases: TGCAGTGCTAGAGGTTCATACACAGATACGCAGTATTTT.